This T cell receptor beta chain was obtained from a study of T cell changes during pregnancy in multiple sclerosis. Germline lookup yields CDR1 MNHNS and CDR2 SASEGT. This CDR3 contains 17 residues. Trimming removed 3 bases from V and 3 bases from J; junction bases left unmatched: 11. Sequencing was performed with immunoSEQ multiplex PCR; in TCRdb, only in-frame clones are kept and a portion is missing. The sample shows about 92,000 clones, about 92% of them seen only once. The specimen was peripheral blood, collected in the first trimester of pregnancy. The origin of this receptor is a female donor with multiple sclerosis, enrolled in a pregnancy study. The J gene is TRBJ1-2, the V gene TRBV6-1; TRBD1 agrees at 9 bases. CDR3 region: CASSEARNRGLHYGYTF. As DNA, the CDR3 is TGTGCCAGCAGTGAGGCCCGCAACAGGGGGCTTCACTATGGCTACACCTTC.